The next 6 T cell receptor beta chains were all read from a single sample in a study of blood T cell repertoires in COVID-19. Libraries were prepared by immunoSEQ multiplex PCR; TCRdb keeps only in-frame clonotypes and omits some of them. The sample consists of 260,000 or so clones, less than 85% of them appearing once. Sequencing used PBMCs or T cells enriched from blood (not recorded which). These receptors originate from a woman between 45 and 60 years old who had recovered from COVID-19.

V and J are TRBV18 and TRBJ1-6; D is ambiguous. This CDR3 region has 14 residues. Trimming stripped 3 bases from V and 7 bases from J, with 10 bases between. CDR1 and CDR2 from the germline V gene are KGHSH and LQKENI. The CDR3 DNA reads as TGTGCCAGCTCACCGTCCGGTCCGAATTCACCCCTCCACTTT. Protein sequence: CASSPSGPNSPLHF.

This clone has a handful of counts. V gene TRBV2 combines with J gene TRBJ1-1; unclear D gene. The CDR3 extends over 15 amino acids. Per germline, CDR1 SNHLY and CDR2 FYNNEI. The V and J ends lost 6 bases and 3 bases respectively, with 17 bases between them. The CDR3 DNA sequence: TGTGCCAGCAGGAGCCGACTTGAACGCGACACTGAAGCTTTCTTT. As protein: CASRSRLERDTEAFF.

The chain couples TRBV10-2 to TRBJ1-1; TRBD1 matches 8 bases. The CDR3 covers 13 residues. Germline CDR1 reads WSHSY; CDR2 reads SAAADI. The V segment lost 6 bases and the J segment 4 bases; nucleotides outside the gene matches: 4. CDR3 sequence: CASSSTGATEAFF. As DNA, the CDR3 is TGCGCCAGCAGCTCGACAGGGGCCACTGAAGCTTTCTTT.

In nucleotides, the CDR3 is TGTGCCAGCAGCTCGGGACTAGCGGGGGGGCTTAATGAGCAGTTCTTC. Translation gives CASSSGLAGGLNEQFF. The gene calls are TRBV7-2 and TRBJ2-1; TRBD2 matches 16 bases. The length of the CDR3 is 16 residues. The germline gives CDR1 SGHTA, CDR2 FQGNSA. V shed 4 bases and J 7 bases; nucleotides not matched to a gene: 4.

The chain couples TRBV14 to TRBJ2-3, with D tentatively TRBD2 (6 bases). Germline loops: CDR1 SGHDN, CDR2 FVKESK. The ends were cut back, 0 bases at V and 6 bases at J, with 19 bases in the middle. The CDR3 runs to 17 residues. The CDR3 nucleotides read TGTGCCAGCAGCCAAGACAGCATAGCGGTCCCTTGGGATACGCAGTATTTT. It is translated as CASSQDSIAVPWDTQYF.

The chain joins TRBV5-1 to TRBJ2-2; D is ambiguous. V was cut by 2 bases and J by 6 bases, with 17 bases left in between. The CDR3 covers 16 residues. Germline V lookup: CDR1 SGHRS, CDR2 YFSETQ. The CDR3: CASSLMAPQSAGELFF. DNA of the CDR3: TGCGCCAGCAGCTTAATGGCTCCACAGTCCGCCGGGGAGCTGTTTTTT.